The sequence of this T cell receptor beta chain was determined in a study of molecular identifiers for immune sequencing clone quantification. Library preparation followed earlier protocols using designated TCR primers. MiXCR, run by TCRdb on the PCR reads, gives a single entry per CDR3 protein. The sample lists more than 300,000 distinct CDR3 sequences; 20% to 25% were seen once. This clonotype was seen repeatedly, ten times or more. This TCR was sampled from a human donor in good health. Some libraries in this study had Jurkat cell RNA spiked in. The sample comprised naive CD8+ T cells from blood, with Jurkat cell RNA spiked in. Stated subset: FACS-sorted CD8+CD4-CCR7+CD45RA+ naive T cells.

CDR3 amino acids: CSVGGGTGEATEAFF. The CDR3 DNA is TGCAGCGTTGGTGGGGGGACAGGGGAAGCCACTGAAGCTTTCTTT. The chain is built from TRBV29-1 and TRBJ1-1; 10 bases are shared with TRBD1. Germline V gives CDR1 SQVTM, CDR2 ANQGSEA. Trimming took 4 bases from V and 4 from J; bases not matched to a gene: 9. The CDR3 length is 15 residues.